This is a list of T cell receptor beta chains from one sample in a study of blood T cells in healthy people across ages. TCRdb re-called the 5' RACE reads through MiXCR, storing one row per CDR3 protein. The table shows about a million distinct CDR3 sequences, with roughly two fifths occurring only once. Sequencing input: blood. These receptors were collected from a man younger than 35 in good health. CDR3s leave out the opening cysteine and the closing phenylalanine or tryptophan. Each record gives: V gene, J gene, clone size, CDR3 protein. Size is omitted from some rows. Given values are once, few, many or a class for expanded clones.

v_call: TRBV20-1; j_call: TRBJ2-7; clone_size: few; cdr3_aa: SARRISGAHEQY
v_call: TRBV29-1; j_call: .; clone_size: .; cdr3_aa: SVDLVFDEQY
v_call: TRBV7-9; j_call: TRBJ1-5; clone_size: .; cdr3_aa: ASSIQENRPQH
v_call: TRBV9; j_call: TRBJ2-1; clone_size: few; cdr3_aa: ASSVADHEQF
v_call: TRBV11-3; j_call: TRBJ2-3; clone_size: .; cdr3_aa: ASSGVGSSQY
v_call: TRBV20-1; j_call: TRBJ2-5; clone_size: .; cdr3_aa: SARGASGNEQY
v_call: TRBV27; j_call: TRBJ2-6; clone_size: few; cdr3_aa: ASSPRSCSGANVLT
v_call: TRBV7-2; j_call: TRBJ2-3; clone_size: .; cdr3_aa: ASSSGGRSTDTQY
v_call: TRBV12-3/TRBV12-4; j_call: .; clone_size: .; cdr3_aa: ASRSSGQGNEQY
v_call: TRBV5-6; j_call: TRBJ1-1; clone_size: .; cdr3_aa: ASSLGREPDTEAF
v_call: TRBV4-3; j_call: TRBJ1-1; clone_size: .; cdr3_aa: ASSQDPGQAAPNTEAF
v_call: TRBV10-3; j_call: TRBJ2-1; clone_size: .; cdr3_aa: AISESGLAVVGEQF
v_call: TRBV12-3/TRBV12-4; j_call: TRBJ1-2; clone_size: .; cdr3_aa: ASGRDSNYGYT
v_call: TRBV28; j_call: TRBJ2-4; clone_size: few; cdr3_aa: ASSLSGSPGKPKNIQY
v_call: TRBV5-5; j_call: TRBJ1-4; clone_size: .; cdr3_aa: ASSPSGTGRTQLF
v_call: TRBV24-1; j_call: TRBJ2-1; clone_size: few; cdr3_aa: ATSVQDDEQF
v_call: TRBV12-3/TRBV12-4; j_call: TRBJ2-6; clone_size: .; cdr3_aa: ASSLGTGIPGANVLT